This passage covers 30 T cell receptor beta chains from one sample sequenced in a study of shared clonotypes between healthy human individuals. Assay: immunoSEQ multiplex PCR; the TCRdb copy retains only in-frame clones and omits some. Of roughly 700,000 clones listed, approximately 79% are singletons. Sequenced: memory CD4+ T cells sorted from blood. Subset in this sample: CD45RA-negative fraction. The receptor source for this set is a woman in her 30s in good health.

This clone was seen once. A much larger clone is a single base away; this may be a read error. The CDR3 reads CASSPGLAGATDTQYF. CDR3 sequence (DNA): TGTGCCAGCAGCCCCGGACTAGCGGGGGCCACAGATACGCAGTATTTT. The chain has TRBV11-3 and TRBJ2-3; 13 positions match TRBD2. The trim removed 5 bases at V and 2 bases at J, leaving 4 bases unmatched. This CDR3 has 16 amino acids. Germline CDR1 SGHNT, CDR2 YENEEA.

This clone came up once. This chain connects TRBV10-3 to TRBJ1-1; D gene ambiguous. The germline gives CDR1 ENHRY, CDR2 SYGVKD. V was shortened by 0 bases and J by 8 bases, with 10 bases between the two germline ends. This CDR3 has 13 residues. The CDR3 is CAISESVVGEAFF. The CDR3 DNA sequence: TGTGCCATCAGTGAGTCGGTGGTAGGGGAAGCTTTCTTT.

The V call is TRBV10-2, the J call TRBJ2-3; 11 positions match TRBD2. With V trimmed by 6 bases and J by 6 bases, 5 bases remained unmatched. Germline values: CDR1 WSHSY, CDR2 SAAADI. CDR3 size: 14 residues. DNA for the CDR3: TGCGCCAGCAGACTAGCGGGAGTAGCTGATACGCAGTATTTT. Translating gives CASRLAGVADTQYF.

The rearrangement uses TRBV5-4 and TRBJ2-3; D unresolved. The CDR3 has 15 residues. V was cut by 0 bases and J by 2 bases, with 10 bases left in between. Germline CDR1 and CDR2: SGHNT and YYREEE (reference sequence). The CDR3 region is CASSLGQAATDTQYF. For the CDR3, the DNA is TGTGCCAGCAGCTTGGGGCAAGCAGCCACAGATACGCAGTATTTT.

The chain is built from TRBV2 and TRBJ2-5, with D possibly matching TRBD1 (5 bases). The CDR3 totals 16 residues. The V end was cut by 1 base, the J end by 4 bases, with 16 bases between. The germline CDR1 and CDR2 sequences are SNHLY and FYNNEI. This chain's CDR3 is CASSEGIGAVGETQYF. CDR3 nucleotides: TGTGCCAGCAGTGAAGGGATAGGGGCGGTAGGAGAGACCCAGTACTTC.

The chain uses TRBV5-1 and TRBJ2-7; the match to TRBD2 covers 15 bases. The CDR3 covers 17 residues. V trimming: 4 bases; J trimming: 6 bases; junction bases outside the gene matches: 11. Germline V CDR1 and CDR2: SGHRS, YFSETQ. The CDR3 sequence: CASSNGLAGGMFAEQYF. The CDR3 nucleotides are TGCGCCAGCAGCAACGGACTAGCGGGAGGGATGTTCGCCGAGCAGTACTTC.

The DNA for the CDR3 is TGTGCCAGCAGTGCCTCGCAAGGAGTTGGGATAGGGACCCAGTACTTC. It encodes CASSASQGVGIGTQYF. The V call is TRBV27, the J call TRBJ2-5; D remains unclear. The germline CDR1 and CDR2 sequences are MNHEY and SMNVEV (reference sequence). V was shortened by 5 bases and J by 7 bases, with 23 bases between the two germline ends. This CDR3 is 16 amino acids long.

This clone showed up just a few times. At the DNA level, this CDR3 is encoded by other sequences in the same sample as well. The J gene is TRBJ1-2, the V gene TRBV28; 8 nucleotides align to TRBD1. Germline CDR1 is MDHEN and CDR2 is SYDVKM. V dropped 5 bases and J dropped 0; count of bases not matched to a gene: 5. The CDR3 extends over 15 amino acids. The CDR3 nucleotides are TGTGCCAGCAGTCCCGGGACAGGAGCTAACTATGGCTACACCTTC. Protein: CASSPGTGANYGYTF.

The V call is TRBV6-5, the J call TRBJ2-1; TRBD1 aligns across 9 bases. Germline V gives CDR1 MNHEY, CDR2 SVGAGI. CDR3 length equals 15 residues. Unmatched junction bases numbered 7, after V lost 6 bases and J lost 4 bases. CDR3 sequence (DNA): TGTGCCAGCAGCGACGGACAGGGGATGTACAATGAGCAGTTCTTC. This translates into CASSDGQGMYNEQFF.

This chain joins TRBV11-2 and TRBJ1-2; TRBD1 agrees at 7 bases. CDR3 length: 17 residues. V lost 5 bases to trimming and J lost 3 bases; unmatched junction nucleotides: 15. Germline V gives CDR1 SGHAT, CDR2 FQNNGV. The CDR3 protein is CASSATRGPAGDYGYTF. DNA of the CDR3: TGTGCCAGCAGCGCAACGAGGGGGCCAGCTGGGGACTATGGCTACACCTTC.

As concerns this clone: This may come from a read error, since a much larger clone is one base off. Other DNA sequences within the sample encode an identical CDR3. This chain joins TRBV5-1 and TRBJ2-1; 7 nucleotides agree with TRBD2. Germline V gene data show CDR1 as SGHRS and CDR2 as YFSETQ. The CDR3 totals 15 residues. V was clipped by 0 bases and J by 3 bases; unmatched bases: 3. The CDR3 reads CASSLASGDYNEQFF. The DNA for the CDR3 is TGCGCCAGCAGCTTGGCTAGCGGAGACTACAATGAGCAGTTCTTC.

The V and J genes are TRBV4-1 and TRBJ2-7; D may be TRBD1 (6 bases). V shed 6 bases and J shed 4 bases, with 19 bases lying between them. Germline CDR1 MGHRA, CDR2 YSYEKL. CDR3 length equals 15 residues. The CDR3 nucleotides read TGCGCCAGCAGGTTTAGGGACAACTCCCTATACGAGCAGTACTTC. Its translation is CASRFRDNSLYEQYF.

J is TRBJ2-1 and V is TRBV4-1, with 7 positions matching TRBD2. The germline CDR1 and CDR2 sequences are MGHRA and YSYEKL. The V segment lost 1 base and the J segment 7 bases; nucleotides outside the gene matches: 13. This CDR3 has 17 amino acids. The CDR3 region has the DNA TGCGCCAGCAGCCAAGGTGGGGGAGGGCCACTATTGAATGAGCAGTTCTTC. It codes for CASSQGGGGPLLNEQFF.

The chain recombines TRBV6-5 with TRBJ1-4, with a possible D match to TRBD1 (6 bases). With 3 bases removed from V and 5 bases from J, the gap between germline ends came to 16 bases. The CDR3 covers 16 residues. Germline V lookup: CDR1 MNHEY, CDR2 SVGAGI. The CDR3 sequence is CASSYIPGAGNEKLFF. CDR3 DNA: TGTGCCAGCAGTTATATACCGGGGGCAGGGAATGAAAAACTGTTTTTT.

This sequence joins TRBV29-1 and TRBJ2-1; D uncertain. V dropped 3 bases and J dropped 4 bases, with 19 bases sitting between them. This CDR3 contains 16 residues. The germline V gene has CDR1 SQVTM and CDR2 ANQGSEA. Written as DNA, the CDR3 is TGCAGCGTTGATGGTCCGCGAACAATCTCTTACAATGAGCAGTTCTTC. It translates to CSVDGPRTISYNEQFF.

This chain links TRBV11-3 with TRBJ2-2; D is uncertain. V dropped 2 bases and J dropped 8 bases, with 9 bases sitting between them. The length of the CDR3 is 13 residues. In germline, CDR1 is SGHNT, CDR2 YENEEA. CDR3 sequence (DNA): TGTGCCAGCAGCTTATGGGATCAGGGGGAGCTGTTTTTT. Translation: CASSLWDQGELFF.

The gene calls are TRBV25-1 and TRBJ2-5, with D hard to call. Germline loops: CDR1 MGHDK, CDR2 SYGVNS. Trimming cost V 1 base and J 4 bases, with 10 bases left between them. This CDR3 region has 14 residues. This CDR3 is CASSEFGSTETQYF. As DNA, the CDR3 is TGTGCCAGCAGTGAATTTGGTAGCACAGAGACCCAGTACTTC.

This clone was detected a few times. The J gene is TRBJ2-2, the V gene TRBV7-9; D possibly uses TRBD1 or TRBD2 (5 bases each). The CDR3 totals 16 residues. V lost 4 bases, J lost 0 bases, and 12 bases lay in between. The germline CDR1 and CDR2 sequences are SEHNR and FQNEAQ (reference sequence). CDR3 coding DNA: TGTGCCAGCAGCTCGCCGATGGGGGCGAACACCGGGGAGCTGTTTTTT. Amino acids: CASSSPMGANTGELFF. Complete variable domain (other parts from reference TRBV7-9 and TRBJ2-2): DTGVSQNPRHKITKRGQNVTFRCDPISEHNRLYWYRQTLGQGPEFLTYFQNEAQLEKSRLLSDRFSAERPKGSFSTLEIQRTEQGDSAMYLCASSSPMGANTGELFFGEGSRLTVL.

This clone was picked up one time. The chain uses TRBV5-8 and TRBJ1-3; D ambiguous. Trimming pared 2 bases from V and 0 bases from J, leaving 9 bases between. The germline CDR1 and CDR2 sequences are SGHTS and YDEGEE. The CDR3 totals 15 residues. CDR3 coding DNA: TGTGCCAGCAGCTTACACGGGGACTCTGGAAACACCATATATTTT. It yields the protein CASSLHGDSGNTIYF.

The J gene is TRBJ2-1, the V gene TRBV12-5; 11 nucleotides line up with TRBD2. The V and J ends lost 4 bases and 5 bases, in that order; junction bases with no gene match: 4. The CDR3 is 15 amino acids. Germline V gene data show CDR1 as LGHNT and CDR2 as FRNRAP. The chain's CDR3 is CASGSRLAGNNEQFF. The CDR3 nucleotides read TGTGCTAGTGGTTCCCGACTAGCGGGAAACAATGAGCAGTTCTTC.

The gene calls are TRBV2 and TRBJ2-7; 7 bases match TRBD2. This CDR3 has 13 amino acids. V lost 11 bases to trimming and J lost 5 bases; unmatched junction nucleotides: 12. Germline CDR1 and CDR2: SNHLY and FYNNEI. The CDR3: CAVFAGESNEQYF. Here the CDR3 DNA reads TGTGCCGTCTTCGCGGGAGAGAGCAACGAGCAGTACTTC.

The chain joins TRBV10-3 to TRBJ1-5; D remains unclear. The germline V and J ends were trimmed by 10 bases and 2 bases, with 12 bases remaining between them. Germline V gene data show CDR1 as ENHRY and CDR2 as SYGVKD. CDR3 size: 13 residues. The CDR3 nucleotides are TGTGCCACGCTTGGGGAAGGCAATCAGCCCCAGCATTTT. Translated, it gives CATLGEGNQPQHF.

This sequence joins TRBV5-4 and TRBJ2-5; D possibly corresponds to TRBD2 (6 bases). Per the germline V gene, CDR1 is SGHNT and CDR2 is YYREEE (reference sequence). The CDR3 totals 16 residues. V was shortened by 4 bases and J by 1 base, with 17 bases between the two germline ends. The DNA for the CDR3 is TGTGCCAGCAGCCTATTTCTTGGACTATCCCAAGAGACCCAGTACTTC. It is translated as CASSLFLGLSQETQYF.

This chain uses TRBV2 with TRBJ1-2; D is unclear. The V and J ends lost 4 bases and 1 base respectively, with 10 bases between them. Germline values: CDR1 SNHLY, CDR2 FYNNEI. The CDR3 has 14 amino acids. The CDR3 reads CASSVQSNNYGYTF. CDR3 DNA: TGTGCCAGCAGTGTCCAGTCAAATAACTATGGCTACACCTTC. Full variable domain (outside the CDR3, taken from reference TRBV2 and TRBJ1-2): EPEVTQTPSHQVTQMGQEVILRCVPISNHLYFYWYRQILGQKVEFLVSFYNNEISEKSEIFDDQFSVERPDGSNFTLKIRSTKLEDSAMYFCASSVQSNNYGYTFGSGTRLTVV.

The genes are TRBV6-1 and TRBJ2-7; D not resolved. The last part of the DNA fits TRBJ2-5 better; the J call may be wrong. The CDR3 spans 12 residues. The germline CDR1 and CDR2 sequences are MNHNS and SASEGT. CDR3 DNA: TGTGCCAGCAGTGAATTAAGGCAGACCCAGTACTTC. Translated: CASSELRQTQYF.

Only a few counts were recorded for this clone. V gene TRBV7-2 combines with J gene TRBJ2-5; D is unclear. Germline lookup yields CDR1 SGHTA and CDR2 FQGNSA. This CDR3 region has 14 residues. Trimming stripped 1 base from V and 2 bases from J, with 8 bases between. The DNA for the CDR3 is TGTGCCAGCAGCTTAGAGGCAGGTCAAGAGACCCAGTACTTC. Protein product: CASSLEAGQETQYF. The whole variable domain, filled in from reference TRBV7-2 and TRBJ2-5, reads GAGVSQSPSNKVTEKGKDVELRCDPISGHTALYWYRQSLGQGLEFLIYFQGNSAPDKSGLPSDRFSAERTGGSVSTLTIQRTQQEDSAVYLCASSLEAGQETQYFGPGTRLLVL.

The chain recombines TRBV2 with TRBJ2-5; 7 positions agree with TRBD1. Germline CDR1 is SNHLY and CDR2 is FYNNEI. The J segment lost 0 bases and the V segment lost 7 bases, leaving 8 bases of the junction unmatched. The CDR3 has 15 amino acids. The CDR3 DNA reads TGTGCCAGCATTAGACAGGGCACTTACCAAGAGACCCAGTACTTC. Protein: CASIRQGTYQETQYF.

Note on this clone: This likely stems from a read error, as it lies one base from a far larger clone. The sample contains more than one DNA sequence encoding this CDR3. This chain links TRBV5-1 with TRBJ2-1, with TRBD2 matching 7 bases. CDR3 length: 15 residues. Germline lookup yields CDR1 SGHRS and CDR2 YFSETQ. V lost 0 bases and J lost 4; bases outside the gene matches: 4. CDR3 DNA sequence: TGCGCCAGCAGCTTGGCTAGCGGTGGTTACAATGAGCAGTTCTTC. As protein: CASSLASGGYNEQFF.

This rearrangement joins TRBV14 to TRBJ2-3; D perhaps matches TRBD1 (5 bases). Germline values: CDR1 SGHDN, CDR2 FVKESK. This CDR3 is built from 15 residues. Trimming stripped 2 bases from V and 1 base from J, with 10 bases between. The chain's CDR3 is CASSQYAGRTDTQYF. The CDR3 coding sequence is TGTGCCAGCAGCCAATATGCAGGGCGCACAGATACGCAGTATTTT.

The chain links TRBV4-2 to TRBJ2-6; D may be TRBD1 (6 bases). V lost 0 bases and J lost 4, with 19 bases in between. Germline CDR1 and CDR2: LGHNA and YNFKEQ. The CDR3 loop spans 19 amino acids. CDR3 coding DNA: TGTGCCAGCAGCCAAGATCGCCGGGACATGGGTCGCGGGGCCAACGTCCTGACTTTC. This codes for CASSQDRRDMGRGANVLTF.